This record covers a single T cell receptor beta chain. The antigen is not known. The protocol was immunoSEQ multiplex PCR, while the TCRdb copy is restricted to in-frame clones and leaves out a portion. The sample shows about 150,000 clones, 85% to 90% of them seen only once. Donors came from a validation cohort of over a hundred subjects, distinct from the first 666-subject cohort. The record originates from a study of cytomegalovirus exposure and HLA in healthy donors. As for the study in general: According to later analysis, the same platform produced the approximately 120 validation and several hundred first-cohort repertoires. Study-level findings and limits: Researchers counted around 180 TCR beta chains as cytomegalovirus-associated.

This clonotype was sampled from a human donor in good health. The sample was PBMCs.

The CDR3 sequence is CASRPSLGTDTQYF. CDR3 coding DNA: TGTGCCAGCAGACCTAGTTTGGGCACAGATACGCAGTATTTT. The chain has TRBV2 and TRBJ2-3; D gene unclear. CDR1 and CDR2 (germline): SNHLY, FYNNEI. Between the trimmed V and J ends, which lost 6 bases and 1 base, there was a span of 11 bases. The CDR3 has 14 amino acids.